The rows below give T cell receptor beta chains drawn from one sample of a study of patients and donors after allogeneic stem cell transplantation. TCRdb independently ran MiXCR on the RT-PCR reads; one entry per CDR3 protein. The table shows approximately 7,600 distinct CDR3 sequences, with around 10% occurring only once. The material sequenced was blood, either unsorted or a sorted T cell fraction (not recorded which). These receptors all stem from a human donor who was either an allogeneic HSCT recipient or a stem cell or donor lymphocyte infusion donor (not recorded which). It is not recorded whose cells these are; they may come from a transplant donor. Each CDR3 is given with its conserved first and last residue. A D gene is named only where the DNA matches it firmly. Rows give clone size only sometimes, using once, few, many, or a class for an expanded clone.

-,TRBV29-1,-,TRBJ1-1,CSVEDNRGNTEAFF,TGCAGCGTTGAAGATAATAGAGGGAACACTGAAGCTTTCTTT
-,TRBV6-6,few,TRBJ1-1,CASSYLGLRPEAFF,TGTGCCAGCAGTTACTTAGGTTTAAGGCCTGAAGCTTTCTTT
TRBD1,TRBV6-2/TRBV6-3,few,TRBJ2-7,CASSFIGTGAYEQYF,TGTGCCAGCAGTTTCATTGGGACAGGAGCCTACGAGCAGTACTTC
-,TRBV11-3,many,TRBJ1-2,CASSLSPGPRQTYGYTF,TGTGCCAGCAGCCTATCACCCGGACCCCGCCAGACCTATGGCTACACCTTC
TRBD1,TRBV30,few,TRBJ1-1,CAWSDRGNTEAFF,TGTGCCTGGAGTGACAGGGGGAACACTGAAGCTTTCTTT
-,TRBV6-1,few,TRBJ1-2,CASSEALGGIYGYTF,TGTGCCAGCAGTGAAGCGCTTGGGGGGATCTATGGCTACACCTTC
-,TRBV2,few,TRBJ1-3,CASSEESRGPISGNTIYF,TGTGCCAGCAGTGAAGAGAGCAGAGGCCCGATCTCTGGAAACACCATATATTTT
-,TRBV4-2,-,TRBJ2-7,CASSHPGGGDHSYEQYF,TGTGCCAGCAGCCATCCTGGTGGCGGGGATCATTCCTACGAGCAGTACTTC
-,TRBV6-6,many,TRBJ1-5,CASKEQGDQPQHF,TGTGCCAGCAAGGAGCAGGGCGATCAGCCCCAGCATTTT
TRBD2,TRBV6-5,-,TRBJ2-7,CASSRPGLAGSYEQYF,TGTGCCAGCAGTCGACCTGGACTAGCGGGATCCTACGAGCAGTACTTC
TRBD1,TRBV9,-,TRBJ2-3,CASSTQGARTDTQYF,TGTGCCAGCAGCACCCAGGGGGCGCGCACAGATACGCAGTATTTT
TRBD1,TRBV7-2,-,TRBJ1-2,CASSPGQALNYGYTF,TGTGCCAGCAGCCCTGGACAGGCACTTAACTATGGCTACACCTTC
-,TRBV25-1,many,TRBJ1-1,CASSELGNTEAFF,TGTGCCAGCAGTGAATTGGGGAACACTGAAGCTTTCTTT
-,TRBV20-1,-,TRBJ2-7,CCARVGGIHEQYF,TGCTGTGCTAGAGTAGGGGGGATCCACGAGCAGTACTTC
TRBD2,TRBV5-1,many,TRBJ2-5,CASSLTSGAQETQYF,TGCGCCAGCAGCCTGACTAGCGGGGCTCAAGAGACCCAGTACTTC
-,TRBV2,many,TRBJ1-2,CASNLAISYGYTF,TGTGCCAGCAACCTGGCAATTTCCTATGGCTACACCTTC
TRBD1,TRBV5-8,many,TRBJ1-1,CASSLGTGGSTEAFF,TGTGCCAGCAGCTTGGGGACAGGGGGAAGCACTGAAGCTTTCTTT
-,TRBV20-1,many,TRBJ1-5,CSARPGGQPQHF,TGCAGTGCTAGACCAGGCGGGCAGCCCCAGCATTTT
-,TRBV6-1,medium-sized,TRBJ1-5,CASSEGGGQPQHF,TGTGCCAGCAGTGAAGGAGGGGGACAGCCCCAGCATTTT
-,TRBV20-1,many,TRBJ1-2,CSADSTNYGYTF,TGCAGTGCGGACAGTACTAACTATGGCTACACCTTC
-,TRBV20-1,many,TRBJ1-2,CSAPPPGQNYGYTF,TGCAGTGCTCCGCCCCCGGGACAAAACTATGGCTACACCTTC
-,TRBV3-1,few,TRBJ1-5,CASSQDLTGQPQHF,TGTGCCAGCAGCCAAGATCTGACGGGGCAGCCCCAGCATTTT
-,TRBV2,-,TRBJ2-1,CASRLGPHNEQFF,TGTGCCAGCCGACTAGGACCCCACAATGAGCAGTTCTTC
TRBD1,TRBV6-4,once,TRBJ1-2,CAGKDRGTYGYTF,TGTGCCGGCAAGGACAGGGGAACCTATGGCTACACCTTC
-,TRBV7-9,few,TRBJ1-1,CASSPPGPMGNTEAFF,TGTGCCAGCAGCCCCCCAGGTCCCATGGGGAACACTGAAGCTTTCTTT
-,TRBV4-3,-,TRBJ1-6,CASSQTITGNSPLHF,TGCGCCAGCAGCCAGACGATCACAGGGAATTCACCCCTCCACTTT
-,TRBV5-1,many,TRBJ1-1,CASSFGGLATEAFF,TGCGCCAGCAGCTTTGGGGGTTTGGCGACTGAAGCTTTCTTT
-,TRBV18,-,TRBJ2-1,CASSPNFSGPSSYNEQFF,TGTGCCAGCTCACCCAACTTTAGCGGCCCCAGCTCCTACAATGAGCAGTTCTTC
TRBD1,TRBV12-5,few,TRBJ2-1,CASGFFWTGGNYNEQFF,TGTGCTAGTGGTTTTTTTTGGACAGGGGGGAATTACAATGAGCAGTTCTTC
TRBD1,TRBV20-1,few,TRBJ1-3,CSAMLTGNSGNTIYF,TGCAGTGCTATGTTGACAGGGAACTCTGGAAACACCATATATTTT
TRBD1,TRBV4-2,-,TRBJ1-1,CASSRAGTGGRTEAFF,TGTGCCAGCAGCCGCGCCGGGACAGGAGGAAGGACTGAAGCTTTCTTT
-,TRBV19,-,TRBJ2-1,CASKDRRSSYNEQFF,TGTGCCAGTAAAGACAGGCGGAGCTCCTACAATGAGCAGTTCTTC
-,TRBV5-5,few,TRBJ2-2,CASSLWGDRNTGELFF,TGTGCCAGCAGCTTGTGGGGTGACAGGAACACCGGGGAGCTGTTTTTT
TRBD2,TRBV18,-,TRBJ2-7,CASSPPSGGVGYEQYF,TGTGCCAGCTCACCCCCAAGCGGGGGGGTGGGTTACGAGCAGTACTTC
TRBD2,TRBV19,-,TRBJ2-3,CASKRGLITSTDTQYF,TGTGCCAGTAAGCGGGGATTGATCACTAGCACAGATACGCAGTATTTT
TRBD2,TRBV2,many,TRBJ2-1,CASRLAGSSYNEQFF,TGTGCCAGCAGGCTAGCGGGGAGCTCCTACAATGAGCAGTTCTTC
TRBD2,TRBV5-1,many,TRBJ2-1,CASKELAGGGGSNEQFF,TGCGCCAGCAAAGAACTAGCGGGGGGCGGCGGTAGCAATGAGCAGTTCTTC
TRBD2,TRBV20-1,-,TRBJ2-5,CSASSLAGGKGETQYF,TGCAGTGCTAGCTCTCTAGCGGGGGGGAAGGGAGAGACCCAGTACTTC
-,TRBV7-8,many,TRBJ1-2,CASSYPRQIRPNYGYTF,TGTGCCAGCAGCTACCCGAGACAGATTCGACCTAACTATGGCTACACCTTC
TRBD2,TRBV3-1,few,TRBJ2-3,CASSQGLGGGARNTQYF,TGTGCCAGCAGCCAAGGTCTGGGCGGGGGGGCCAGAAATACGCAGTATTTT
TRBD2,TRBV6-4,-,TRBJ2-1,CASSELAGEHNEQFF,TGTGCCAGCAGTGAACTGGCGGGGGAGCACAATGAGCAGTTCTTC
-,TRBV5-1,many,TRBJ1-2,CASSSDSAAGGYTF,TGCGCCAGCAGCTCGGACTCCGCCGCGGGGGGCTACACCTTC